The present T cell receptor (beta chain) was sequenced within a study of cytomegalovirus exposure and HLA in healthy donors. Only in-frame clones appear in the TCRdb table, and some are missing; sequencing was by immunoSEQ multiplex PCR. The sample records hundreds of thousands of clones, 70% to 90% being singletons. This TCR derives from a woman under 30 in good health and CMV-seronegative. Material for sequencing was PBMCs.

CDR3 DNA sequence: TGTGCCAGCAGTGATCCGACAGGGGGCAGCTATGGCTACACCTTC. This sequence encodes CASSDPTGGSYGYTF. The chain combines TRBV6-1 with TRBJ1-2, with 10 nucleotides matching TRBD1. The J segment lost 4 bases and the V segment lost 3 bases, leaving 5 bases of the junction unmatched. The CDR3 runs 15 residues. CDR1 is MNHNS, CDR2 SASEGT, per germline.